This T cell receptor beta chain was profiled in a study of shared T cell receptors in the human thymus. This CDR3 comprises 15 residues. Germline V gives CDR1 MRHNA, CDR2 SNTAGT. Between the trimmed V and J ends, which lost 2 bases and 2 bases, there was a span of 10 bases. TCRdb keeps only in-frame clones here, not all; method: immunoSEQ multiplex PCR. The repertoire consists of some 660,000 clones, with about 90% occurring once and the leading ten covering about 0.0094%. This sample was shared with a second study, whose subject was human thymus T cells. As that study records: The thymus tissue came from resections taken during corrective heart surgery.

The receptor was isolated from a boy younger than two with a congenital heart defect. The rearrangement uses TRBV6-4 and TRBJ1-5; no definite D call. The sample was thymocytes. CDR3 amino acids: CASSDGGKGNQPQHF. For the CDR3, the DNA is TGTGCCAGCAGTGACGGAGGGAAGGGCAATCAGCCCCAGCATTTT.